This is a list of T cell receptor beta chains from one sample in a study of blood T cells in healthy people across ages. TCRdb ran MiXCR on the 5' RACE reads and lists one entry per CDR3 protein. The sample gives 450,000 to 650,000 distinct CDR3 sequences, about 24% of which show up once; 7.5% to 9% is in the top ten. The same data also contributed to another study, on T cells of mothers and their children.

The sample consisted of blood. The receptors were gathered from a boy younger than 18 in good health. Each CDR3 is given with its conserved first and last residue. A D gene is named only where the DNA matches it firmly. A row's size may be missing; if present it is once, few, many or a size class.

D: NA
J: TRBJ2-7
V: TRBV21-1
size: many
CDR3: CASSTNSAILEQYF
DNA: TGTGCCAGCAGCACGAATTCGGCTATTCTGGAGCAGTACTTC

D: TRBD1
J: TRBJ1-2
V: TRBV7-9
size: NA
CDR3: CASSPTGVRNGYTF
DNA: TGTGCCAGCAGCCCCACAGGGGTAAGGAACGGCTACACCTTC

D: NA
J: TRBJ2-6
V: TRBV27
size: NA
CDR3: CASSRYREWGSGANVLTF
DNA: TGTGCCAGCAGTAGGTACAGGGAGTGGGGGTCTGGGGCCAACGTCCTGACTTTC

D: NA
J: TRBJ2-1
V: TRBV11-2
size: NA
CDR3: CASSSTHSQYNEQFF
DNA: TGTGCCAGCAGCTCCACCCATAGCCAATACAATGAGCAGTTCTTC

D: NA
J: TRBJ2-7
V: TRBV29-1
size: NA
CDR3: CSVGRLGQGNYEQYF
DNA: TGCAGCGTTGGGAGACTGGGGCAGGGGAATTACGAGCAGTACTTC

D: TRBD2
J: TRBJ2-1
V: TRBV4-3
size: few
CDR3: CASSQGITAGGTYNEQFF
DNA: TGCGCCAGCAGCCAGGGTATCACGGCGGGAGGCACCTACAATGAGCAGTTCTTC

D: NA
J: TRBJ2-5
V: TRBV7-2
size: many
CDR3: CASSLGQQETQYF
DNA: TGTGCCAGCAGCTTAGGGCAGCAAGAGACCCAGTACTTC

D: NA
J: TRBJ1-4
V: TRBV19
size: NA
CDR3: CASSVGHLMAKLFF
DNA: TGTGCCAGTAGTGTGGGACACCTGATGGCAAAACTGTTTTTT

D: NA
J: TRBJ2-5
V: TRBV12-3/TRBV12-4
size: NA
CDR3: CASSLVSWMETQYF
DNA: TGTGCCAGCAGTTTAGTTTCATGGATGGAGACCCAGTACTTC

D: NA
J: TRBJ2-7
V: TRBV6-1
size: NA
CDR3: CASTPGKAYEQYF
DNA: TGTGCCAGCACGCCAGGGAAAGCCTACGAGCAGTACTTC

D: NA
J: TRBJ2-1
V: TRBV6-5
size: few
CDR3: CASSGEGEQFF
DNA: TGTGCCAGCAGTGGAGAGGGTGAGCAGTTCTTC

D: NA
J: TRBJ2-1
V: TRBV29-1
size: NA
CDR3: CSVQKGVEQFF
DNA: TGCAGCGTCCAGAAGGGAGTAGAGCAGTTCTTC

D: TRBD1
J: TRBJ1-3
V: TRBV4-3
size: few
CDR3: CASSLEDRGSGNTIYF
DNA: TGCGCCAGCAGCCTCGAAGACAGGGGATCTGGAAACACCATATATTTT

D: NA
J: TRBJ2-7
V: TRBV7-2
size: NA
CDR3: CASSLAAGWQGPSSYEQYF
DNA: TGTGCCAGCAGCTTAGCGGCGGGGTGGCAGGGACCGAGCTCCTACGAGCAGTACTTC

D: NA
J: TRBJ2-7
V: TRBV4-2
size: few
CDR3: CASSQVGSDEQYF
DNA: TGTGCCAGCAGCCAAGTGGGTTCGGACGAGCAGTACTTC

D: TRBD2
J: TRBJ2-7
V: TRBV4-3
size: few
CDR3: CASSQEPRGFSYEQYF
DNA: TGCGCCAGCAGCCAAGAACCGCGGGGGTTCTCCTACGAGCAGTACTTC

D: TRBD1
J: TRBJ2-7
V: TRBV9
size: NA
CDR3: CASSVASGGDEQYF
DNA: TGTGCCAGCAGCGTAGCTTCAGGGGGCGACGAGCAGTACTTC

D: TRBD2
J: TRBJ2-7
V: TRBV28
size: NA
CDR3: CASTLAGAAYEQYF
DNA: TGTGCCAGCACCTTAGCGGGCGCAGCCTACGAGCAGTACTTC

D: NA
J: TRBJ2-2
V: TRBV3-1
size: NA
CDR3: CASSQIEELFF
DNA: TGTGCCAGCAGCCAAATAGAGGAGCTGTTTTTT

D: TRBD1
J: TRBJ1-4
V: TRBV7-9
size: NA
CDR3: CASGPSGTGEKLFF
DNA: TGTGCCAGCGGACCGTCCGGGACAGGGGAAAAACTGTTTTTT

D: NA
J: TRBJ2-1
V: TRBV28
size: NA
CDR3: CASSTQWGSYNEQFF
DNA: TGTGCCAGCAGTACCCAGTGGGGCTCCTACAATGAGCAGTTCTTC

D: NA
J: TRBJ2-5
V: TRBV6-2/TRBV6-3
size: NA
CDR3: CASLARRPPKETQYF
DNA: TGTGCCAGCCTTGCAAGGAGGCCACCGAAAGAGACCCAGTACTTC

D: NA
J: TRBJ2-3
V: TRBV5-1
size: NA
CDR3: CASSRRWLVSADTQYF
DNA: TGCGCCAGCAGCCGGAGGTGGCTAGTATCGGCAGATACGCAGTATTTT

D: NA
J: TRBJ1-2
V: TRBV4-1
size: NA
CDR3: CASSQARGTYGYTF
DNA: TGCGCCAGCAGCCAAGCTCGGGGGACCTATGGCTACACCTTC

D: TRBD2
J: TRBJ2-5
V: TRBV27
size: NA
CDR3: CASGGVKTQYF
DNA: TGTGCCAGCGGGGGGGTGAAGACCCAGTACTTC

D: TRBD1
J: TRBJ2-1
V: TRBV25-1
size: NA
CDR3: CASREGQGGNEQSF
DNA: TGTGCCAGCAGAGAGGGACAGGGGGGCAATGAGCAGTCCTTC

D: NA
J: TRBJ1-5
V: TRBV5-8
size: few
CDR3: CASSVGRSNQPQHF
DNA: TGTGCCAGCAGCGTGGGACGGAGTAATCAGCCCCAGCATTTT

D: NA
J: TRBJ1-6
V: TRBV9
size: few
CDR3: CASSVTSGTANSPLHF
DNA: TGTGCCAGCAGCGTAACGTCCGGGACCGCAAATTCACCCCTCCACTTT

D: NA
J: TRBJ1-1
V: TRBV28
size: many
CDR3: CASSPAVSGREAFF
DNA: TGTGCCAGCAGCCCCGCGGTATCGGGACGGGAAGCTTTCTTT

D: NA
J: TRBJ2-5
V: TRBV19
size: NA
CDR3: CASSFRERMETQYF
DNA: TGTGCCAGTAGCTTCAGAGAGAGGATGGAGACCCAGTACTTC

D: NA
J: TRBJ2-7
V: TRBV29-1
size: NA
CDR3: CSVEDSELYEQYF
DNA: TGCAGCGTTGAAGATTCAGAACTCTACGAGCAGTACTTC

D: NA
J: TRBJ2-7
V: TRBV3-1
size: few
CDR3: CASSQDGASLYEQYF
DNA: TGTGCCAGCAGCCAAGACGGCGCCTCCTTATACGAGCAGTACTTC